The 9 T cell receptor beta chains presented below share a single source sample, sequenced in a study of blood T cell repertoires in COVID-19. Profiling relied on immunoSEQ multiplex PCR, and the TCRdb table lists in-frame clones only, not all of them. The data show more than 200,000 clones, 87% seen once. Sequenced input: PBMCs or T cells enriched from blood (not recorded which). The receptors here all came from a man younger than 45 in a cohort exposed to, infected with or recovered from COVID-19 (not recorded which).

The genes are TRBV11-2 and TRBJ1-6; no clear D gene. The CDR3 covers 15 residues. Trimming left V 4 bases short and J 8 bases short, with 15 bases between. Germline values: CDR1 SGHAT, CDR2 FQNNGV. The DNA of the CDR3 is TGTGCCAGCAGCTCTGGGCTCGGTAGAGATTCACCCCTCCACTTT. Protein: CASSSGLGRDSPLHF.

The chain combines TRBV20-1 with TRBJ2-6; the D is unclear. CDR3 length: 11 residues. V was pared by 5 bases and J by 4 bases, with 3 bases between. CDR1 is DFQATT and CDR2 is SNEGSKA in the germline V gene (reference sequence). CDR3 protein: CSAEGANVLTF. In DNA form, the CDR3 reads TGCAGTGCTGAGGGGGCCAACGTCCTGACTTTC.

The V and J genes are TRBV5-6 and TRBJ2-7; D is perhaps TRBD1 (6 bases). The CDR3 spans 13 residues. From germline, CDR1 is SGHDT and CDR2 YYEEEE. Trimming removed 2 bases at V and 7 bases at J, with 13 bases between. Here the CDR3 reads CASSLGTLGEQYF. CDR3 DNA sequence: TGTGCCAGCAGCTTAGGGACACTTGGAGAGCAGTACTTC.

The V and J genes are TRBV15 and TRBJ1-2; D possibly corresponds to TRBD1 (5 bases). The CDR3 consists of 18 residues. Deletions cut 2 bases from V and 2 bases from J, with 21 bases between. Germline V CDR1 and CDR2: LNHNV, YYDKDF (reference sequence). In nucleotides, the CDR3 is TGTGCCACCAGCAGACGCATGCTTACGGACAAGAGCAACTATGGCTACACCTTC. It specifies CATSRRMLTDKSNYGYTF.

The rearrangement joins TRBV5-1 to TRBJ2-7; 8 bases agree with TRBD2. This CDR3 is built from 14 residues. The V gene end was trimmed by 2 bases and the J gene end by 2 bases; junction bases not matched to a gene: 3. Germline V gives CDR1 SGHRS, CDR2 YFSETQ. CDR3 DNA sequence: TGCGCCAGCAGCTTTGGTAGCGGGACCTACGAGCAGTACTTC. Amino acid sequence: CASSFGSGTYEQYF.

This chain joins TRBV2 and TRBJ2-7; D might be TRBD1 (5 bases). Germline assignment: CDR1 SNHLY and CDR2 FYNNEI. Trimming took 8 bases from V and 3 from J, leaving 20 bases between them. This CDR3 has 15 residues. CDR3: CASHRTFSRVYEQYF. CDR3 DNA sequence: TGTGCCAGCCACCGGACGTTCTCCAGGGTCTACGAGCAGTACTTC.

This clone was found a few times. The chain joins TRBV28 to TRBJ2-7; TRBD1 aligns across 8 bases. Germline CDR1 and CDR2: MDHEN and SYDVKM. Germline trimming cut 7 bases from V and 3 bases from J; bases unmatched to any gene: 8. The CDR3 sequence is 14 residues long. The CDR3: CASTIGTGIYEQYF. CDR3 nucleotide sequence: TGTGCCAGCACCATCGGGACAGGCATCTACGAGCAGTACTTC.

This rearrangement joins TRBV11-2 to TRBJ1-2; a weak D match, TRBD1 (5 bases). The V gene lost 6 bases and the J gene lost 7 bases, with 9 bases spanning the gap. CDR3 length equals 11 residues. Germline CDR1 is SGHAT and CDR2 is FQNNGV. The CDR3, as DNA: TGTGCCAGCAGTTTTAGGGGTGGCTACACCTTC. This sequence encodes CASSFRGGYTF.

The V gene is TRBV2, the J gene TRBJ2-7; D uncertain. Germline V lookup: CDR1 SNHLY, CDR2 FYNNEI. Trimming cost V 6 bases and J 2 bases, with 14 bases left between them. The CDR3 contains 14 residues. The CDR3: CASSAGVDTYEQYF. CDR3 DNA: TGTGCCAGCAGCGCAGGTGTTGACACCTACGAGCAGTACTTC.